This T cell receptor beta chain was retrieved from a study of T cell repertoires in cytomegalovirus infection. TCRdb re-derived calls from the reads in MiXCR, one entry per CDR3 protein. The repertoire holds 450,000 to 550,000 distinct CDR3 sequences, with approximately 15% as singletons. Germline CDR1 reads SNHLY; CDR2 reads FYNNEI. V was trimmed by 4 bases and J by 4 bases, leaving 21 bases between them. The CDR3 has 17 amino acids. This clonotype was seen a handful of times. The sequence derives from a human donor in good health (CMV status not recorded). Some clones in this sample may be carry-over from other donors' samples. The chain uses TRBV2 and TRBJ2-3, with D possibly called TRBD1 or TRBD2 (8 bases each). Sequenced sample: CD8+ T cells from PBMCs. The CDR3 sequence is CASSAGQGLGGSDTQYF. CDR3 in DNA: TGTGCCAGCAGTGCTGGACAGGGACTAGGTGGGTCAGATACGCAGTATTTT. Combining the CDR3 with reference TRBV2 and TRBJ2-3 gives the whole variable domain EPEVTQTPSHQVTQMGQEVILRCVPISNHLYFYWYRQILGQKVEFLVSFYNNEISEKSEIFDDQFSVERPDGSNFTLKIRSTKLEDSAMYFCASSAGQGLGGSDTQYFGPGTRLTVL.